The text below deals with one T cell receptor (beta chain). This clone turned up a few times. Its binding antigen is unknown. The sample holds no much larger clone one base away, and base qualities are not on file. Participants in the prospective study were aged roughly 18 to 100 years, lived in about two dozen United States geographic areas, and enrolled through a virtual design. In the prospective study, participants were assigned to cohorts based on the clinical history participants reported in a screening survey and a study questionnaire. Recovered participants in ImmuneRACE Cohort 3 were defined as having two consecutive negative NP/OP PCR tests, clearance from a healthcare professional, or resolution of symptoms. Mobile phlebotomists in the prospective study collected whole blood, serum and a nasopharyngeal or oropharyngeal swab from every participant. Additional blood draws and questionnaires over an approximately 2-month period could optionally be provided by prospective study participants. Before DNA extraction, blood samples from the prospective study were shipped at room temperature or frozen.

This record comes from a study of blood T cell repertoires in COVID-19 (dated by TCRdb to the early 2020s). Background for the entire study: Samples from collaborators originated in the United States, Italy and Spain and spanned both the acute and convalescent phases of COVID-19. The material from the prospective study consisted of cDNA or gDNA derived from T cells, B-cell-depleted T cells, or PBMCs. Deeply sampled blood TCRbeta repertoires from subjects exposed to, actively infected with, or recovered from COVID-19 were included in the dataset. The repertoires were released in a freely available public database meant as a resource for research on the immune response to SARS-CoV-2. The samples were drawn from the first 160 participants of the ongoing ImmuneRACE study and from 950 to 1,500 subjects provided by 6 global collaborators. The sample metadata nearly always contained a de-identified subject ID, COVID-19 status, age in years and sex. Where available, HLA class I and class II types were taken from metadata supplied by the sample provider and were not determined by assay-based typing.

The immunoSEQ Assay, a bias-controlled multiplex PCR, was used to amplify TCRbeta CDR3 regions from genomic DNA. Concerning the study's data processing: The number of nucleated cells in each sample was estimated from the amplification of reference gene primers within the assay. Sequence reads were collapsed and filtered to measure the absolute abundance of every unique TCRbeta CDR3 rearrangement. Productive Simpson clonality was computed per sample as the square root of Simpson's diversity index over productive rearrangements. TCRdb holds this immuneACCESS table with in-frame rearrangements only. Some clones are missing; in checked studies, unresolved V genes explain under half, and the rest has no known cause. The V and J calls and clone size are taken from that table; D and trimming were inferred from the DNA. The sample profile shows roughly 310,000 clones; roughly 90% of them were found once. Clones ranked in the top ten supply 2.6% of the sample.

Results the study describes overall, beyond this receptor: How much clinical and demographic metadata was included differed by source and by participant, and the metadata was provided uncurated.

This receptor was taken from a man aged 55 to 69 who had recovered from COVID-19. The sample taken for sequencing was PBMCs or T cells enriched from blood (not recorded which).

For the CDR3, the sequence is CAISESSGRPSNTGELFF. The base sequence is TGTGCCATCAGTGAGTCTAGCGGGAGGCCCTCCAACACCGGGGAGCTGTTTTTT. This chain is built from TRBV10-3 and TRBJ2-2, with TRBD2 identical over 10 junction bases. Sequences ENHRY (CDR1) and SYGVKD (CDR2) are obtained from the germline V gene. Measured from the cysteine to the phenylalanine, the CDR3 is 18 residues long. CDR3 DNA only is kept here, 54 bases in frame from base 1. Germline trimming amounts to 0 bases on V and 2 bases on J, with 6 as the count of junction bases outside the gene matches.